Listed below are T cell receptor beta chains from one sample, sequenced in a study. TCRdb re-derived calls from the 5' RACE reads in MiXCR, one entry per CDR3 protein. This repertoire shows 53,000 or so distinct CDR3 sequences, approximately 23% found once; its top ten account for 3% to 4%. Sequencing was performed on tumor-infiltrating naive CD4+ T cells sorted from the breast tumor. Receptor source: a female donor with breast cancer. The CDR3 runs from the conserved cysteine through the conserved F or W. The D gene is left open where the match is weak. Clone size appears in some rows only: once, few, many, or a class for an expanded clone.

V: TRBV12-3/TRBV12-4
size: -
J: TRBJ1-1
D: -
length: 16
CDR3: CASSRDLGRGNTEAFF
DNA: TGTGCCAGCAGCCGGGACTTGGGGAGGGGGAACACTGAAGCTTTCTTT

V: TRBV5-1
size: few
J: TRBJ1-3
D: -
length: 16
CDR3: CASSPPETNGGNTIYF
DNA: TGCGCCAGCAGCCCCCCCGAGACAAACGGAGGAAACACCATATATTTT

V: TRBV5-1
size: many
J: TRBJ2-3
D: -
length: 15
CDR3: CASSQWGTRTDTQYF
DNA: TGCGCCAGCAGCCAATGGGGGACGAGGACAGATACGCAGTATTTT

V: TRBV4-1
size: -
J: TRBJ2-5
D: -
length: 15
CDR3: CASSRLGATQETQYF
DNA: TGCGCCAGCAGCCGGCTCGGGGCTACACAAGAGACCCAGTACTTC

V: TRBV5-1
size: few
J: TRBJ1-1
D: -
length: 16
CDR3: CASSPRGQGGNTEAFF
DNA: TGCGCCAGCAGCCCACGGGGGCAGGGAGGGAACACTGAAGCTTTCTTT

V: TRBV6-2/TRBV6-3
size: few
J: TRBJ2-5
D: -
length: 14
CDR3: CASSPNRPGETQYF
DNA: TGTGCCAGCAGCCCCAACAGGCCCGGAGAGACCCAGTACTTC

V: TRBV5-1
size: few
J: TRBJ2-1
D: TRBD2
length: 15
CDR3: CASTLLAGEGGEQFF
DNA: TGCGCCAGCACTCTCTTAGCGGGAGAGGGAGGTGAGCAGTTCTTC

V: TRBV7-2
size: -
J: TRBJ1-5
D: -
length: 13
CDR3: CASGSTFYQPQHF
DNA: TGTGCCAGCGGCTCAACCTTCTATCAGCCCCAGCATTTT

V: TRBV4-2
size: few
J: TRBJ1-5
D: -
length: 16
CDR3: CASSQDLVGRNQPQHF
DNA: TGTGCCAGCAGCCAAGATCTAGTGGGGCGCAATCAGCCCCAGCATTTT

V: TRBV21-1
size: -
J: TRBJ1-4
D: -
length: 16
CDR3: CASSKRVQPTNEKLFF
DNA: TGTGCCAGCAGCAAACGCGTACAGCCAACTAATGAAAAACTGTTTTTT

V: TRBV5-1
size: -
J: TRBJ1-5
D: -
length: 15
CDR3: CASSLVDSRVQPQHF
DNA: TGCGCCAGCAGCTTGGTCGACAGCCGCGTCCAGCCCCAGCATTTT

V: TRBV7-2
size: -
J: TRBJ1-1
D: -
length: 14
CDR3: CASSPGPMNTEAFF
DNA: TGTGCCAGCTCGCCGGGACCTATGAACACTGAAGCTTTCTTT

V: TRBV20-1
size: -
J: TRBJ2-7
D: -
length: 15
CDR3: CSARDLVQGNYEQYF
DNA: TGCAGTGCTAGAGATCTTGTCCAGGGAAACTACGAGCAGTACTTC

V: TRBV5-1
size: few
J: TRBJ2-3
D: -
length: 10
CDR3: CASSSDTQYF
DNA: TGCGCCAGCAGCTCTGATACGCAGTATTTT

V: TRBV5-6
size: many
J: TRBJ1-2
D: -
length: 15
CDR3: CASSLGSAGPYGYTF
DNA: TGTGCCAGCAGCTTGGGGAGCGCGGGACCTTACGGCTACACCTTC

V: TRBV7-9
size: -
J: TRBJ2-3
D: -
length: 16
CDR3: CASSLDFGLHTDTQYF
DNA: TGTGCCAGCAGCTTAGACTTCGGGCTCCACACAGATACGCAGTATTTT

V: TRBV28
size: -
J: TRBJ2-5
D: -
length: 15
CDR3: CASRGNRLGGETQYF
DNA: TGTGCCAGCAGGGGGAACAGGCTGGGCGGGGAGACCCAGTACTTC

V: TRBV5-1
size: -
J: TRBJ1-2
D: TRBD1
length: 14
CDR3: CASSQDRSGSGYTF
DNA: TGCGCCAGCTCCCAGGACAGGAGTGGTTCAGGCTACACCTTC

V: TRBV6-5
size: -
J: TRBJ2-7
D: -
length: 15
CDR3: CASSTARAGGYEQYF
DNA: TGTGCCAGCAGTACCGCTAGAGCGGGTGGGTACGAGCAGTACTTC

V: TRBV20-1
size: -
J: TRBJ2-1
D: TRBD2
length: 14
CDR3: CSARITGGRNEQFF
DNA: TGCAGTGCTAGAATTACTGGCGGGAGGAATGAGCAGTTCTTC

V: TRBV5-5
size: few
J: TRBJ1-2
D: -
length: 15
CDR3: CASSLSETVNYGYTF
DNA: TGTGCCAGCAGCTTGAGTGAGACAGTTAACTATGGCTACACCTTC

V: TRBV6-6
size: medium-sized
J: TRBJ1-2
D: -
length: 12
CDR3: CASTGRDYGYTF
DNA: TGTGCCAGCACCGGTAGGGACTATGGCTACACCTTC

V: TRBV12-3/TRBV12-4
size: few
J: TRBJ2-3
D: TRBD2
length: 14
CDR3: CASSLHGTKDTQYF
DNA: TGTGCCAGCAGTTTACATGGGACTAAAGATACGCAGTATTTT

V: TRBV5-1
size: -
J: TRBJ1-4
D: -
length: 16
CDR3: CASSPGRAGPDEKLFF
DNA: TGCGCCAGCAGCCCCGGTCGGGCAGGTCCCGATGAAAAACTGTTTTTT